The 17 T cell receptor beta chains listed next were all sequenced from one sample in a study of T cell repertoires in cytomegalovirus infection. TCRdb re-called the reads with MiXCR, one entry per CDR3 protein. The sample has roughly 760,000 distinct CDR3 sequences; about a third are singletons. The sample taken for sequencing was PBMCs. The receptors derive from a human donor in good health (CMV status not recorded). Some clones in this sample may be carry-over from other donors' samples.

The chain joins TRBV12-3 or TRBV12-4 to TRBJ1-6; D is unclear. V gave up 5 bases and J gave up 6 bases, with 17 bases separating them. The CDR3 loop spans 16 amino acids. CDR3 bases: TGTGCCAGCAGTACTTCAGGACGGTACTTTAATTCACCCCTCCACTTT. This codes for CASSTSGRYFNSPLHF.

In its sample, this clonotype was seen many times. This chain connects TRBV7-3 to TRBJ2-7; D may be TRBD1 or TRBD2 (5 bases each). From germline, CDR1 is SGHTA and CDR2 FQGTGA. This CDR3 is 15 amino acids long. The V end was cut by 6 bases, the J end by 3 bases, with 18 bases between. The CDR3 protein is CASSRDGQSFYEQYF. DNA for the CDR3: TGTGCCAGCAGTAGGGACGGGCAGTCCTTCTACGAGCAGTACTTC.

The chain recombines TRBV6-2 or TRBV6-3 with TRBJ2-7, with 7 positions matching TRBD1. With 0 bases clipped from V and 0 bases from J, the junction kept 2 bases outside the gene matches. Germline V lookup: CDR1 MNHEY, CDR2 SVGEGT. The CDR3 extends over 15 amino acids. CDR3 sequence reads: CASSYSGGGSYEQYF. The DNA of the CDR3 is TGTGCCAGCAGTTACTCAGGGGGCGGCTCCTACGAGCAGTACTTC.

This clonotype has a count of ten or more. This chain connects TRBV6-6 to TRBJ1-6; D is undetermined. Germline V gene sequence: CDR1 MNHNY, CDR2 SVGAGI (reference sequence). The CDR3 is made up of 12 amino acids. Between the trimmed V and J ends, which lost 8 bases and 9 bases, there was a span of 11 bases. The CDR3 region is CASYHSGSPLHF. CDR3 DNA sequence: TGTGCCAGCTATCACTCTGGTTCACCCCTCCACTTT.

In this sample, this clonotype turned up many times. This rearrangement joins TRBV28 to TRBJ2-7, with D possibly matching TRBD2 (6 bases). The CDR3 runs to 15 residues. Germline CDR1 is MDHEN and CDR2 is SYDVKM. With 4 bases removed from V and 4 bases from J, the gap between germline ends came to 17 bases. CDR3 DNA: TGTGCCAGCAGTTGGAGGGACCGCGTGTGGTACGAGCAGTACTTC. Translating it yields CASSWRDRVWYEQYF.

The chain uses TRBV19 and TRBJ1-1; D ambiguous. Germline V gene sequence: CDR1 LNHDA, CDR2 SQIVND (reference sequence). Trimming took 7 bases from V and 4 from J, leaving 13 bases between them. The CDR3 loop spans 13 amino acids. CDR3 loop: CASNLRGSTEAFF. DNA for the CDR3: TGTGCCAGTAACCTCCGAGGGAGCACTGAAGCTTTCTTT.

This chain connects TRBV27 to TRBJ2-6; D is possibly TRBD1 or TRBD2 (5 bases each). Per the germline V gene, CDR1 is MNHEY and CDR2 is SMNVEV (reference sequence). Trimming stripped 4 bases from V and 0 bases from J, with 10 bases between. This CDR3 is built from 16 residues. CDR3 nucleotide sequence: TGTGCCAGCAGTTGGGGGTCCGTCTCTGGGGCCAACGTCCTGACTTTC. Translation gives CASSWGSVSGANVLTF.

This clonotype turned up a few times. This CDR3 is CASTREMNTEAFF. As DNA, the CDR3 is TGTGCCAGCACCAGAGAGATGAACACTGAAGCTTTCTTT. The V and J genes are TRBV12-3 or TRBV12-4 and TRBJ1-1, with D hard to call. The CDR3 extends over 13 amino acids. The V gene lost 7 bases and the J gene lost 0 bases, with 9 bases spanning the gap.

This clonotype was seen a few times. The V and J genes are TRBV6-5 and TRBJ1-1, with TRBD1 identical over 7 bases. Germline-derived CDR1 and CDR2 are MNHEY and SVGAGI. This CDR3 region has 16 residues. V was clipped by 2 bases and J by 0 bases; unmatched bases: 6. The chain's CDR3 is CASSYTGTAVNTEAFF. CDR3 nucleotide sequence: TGTGCCAGCAGTTACACCGGGACAGCTGTGAACACTGAAGCTTTCTTT.

As for this clonotype: This may arise from a read error, as a much more abundant clone is one base away. The chain couples TRBV7-6 to TRBJ2-1; 10 bases agree with TRBD2. Germline V gene data show CDR1 as SGHVS and CDR2 as FNYEAQ. The trim removed 5 bases at V and 3 bases at J, leaving 19 bases unmatched. This CDR3 region has 20 residues. CDR3 bases: TGTGCCAGCAGCCCGACTAGCGGGTGGCCTTCCCCCCACCTCTACAATGAGCAGTTCTTC. Its translation is CASSPTSGWPSPHLYNEQFF.

The genes are TRBV10-3 and TRBJ1-5; D perhaps matches TRBD1 (6 bases). Trimming shortened V by 5 bases and J by 6 bases, and 17 bases separated the two germline ends. Germline values: CDR1 ENHRY, CDR2 SYGVKD. The CDR3 totals 15 residues. Written as DNA, the CDR3 is TGTGCCATCAGTACCACAGGGAAGGGGTCTCAGCCCCAGCATTTT. Translated, it gives CAISTTGKGSQPQHF.

A word on this clonotype: Being one base from a much bigger clone, this may be a read error. The CDR3 DNA reads as TGTGCCAGCAGTTACAGGGGGCTGGTCACAGATACGCAGTATTTT. This codes for CASSYRGLVTDTQYF. The chain couples TRBV28 to TRBJ2-3; 9 nucleotides align to TRBD1. The CDR3 is 15 residues long. CDR1 and CDR2 (germline): MDHEN, SYDVKM. Trimming at V came to 4 bases and at J to 2 bases, leaving 4 bases not matched to a gene.

This chain uses TRBV6-5 with TRBJ2-5; 8 bases agree with TRBD2. Unmatched junction bases numbered 10, after V lost 0 bases and J lost 1 base. CDR1 MNHEY and CDR2 SVGAGI come from the germline V gene. This CDR3 spans 18 amino acids. The CDR3 protein is CASSYSTMGSGVQETQYF. CDR3 sequence (DNA): TGTGCCAGCAGTTACTCCACCATGGGTAGCGGGGTCCAAGAGACCCAGTACTTC.

The table lists this clonotype with many counts. The CDR3 coding sequence is TGTGCCAGTAGTCCCACCACTAGCGCCACCAATGAGCAGTTCTTC. Translating it yields CASSPTTSATNEQFF. The chain employs TRBV19 and TRBJ2-1; TRBD2 aligns across 7 bases. Unmatched junction bases numbered 10, after V lost 5 bases and J lost 6 bases. Germline V CDR1 and CDR2: LNHDA, SQIVND (reference sequence). This CDR3 region has 15 residues.

This clonotype was detected a few times. Here the CDR3 DNA reads TGCAGCGTTGAAGATGAGCTTAACGGGGAGCTGTTTTTT. Protein product: CSVEDELNGELFF. The V and J genes are TRBV29-1 and TRBJ2-2; D unresolved. The CDR3 has 13 amino acids. Germline V gives CDR1 SQVTM, CDR2 ANQGSEA. V was cut by 0 bases and J by 7 bases, with 9 bases left in between.

This chain joins TRBV5-4 and TRBJ2-3; 7 bases agree with TRBD1. CDR3 length equals 14 residues. The germline V gene has CDR1 SGHNT and CDR2 YYREEE (reference sequence). The V segment lost 4 bases and the J segment 5 bases; nucleotides outside the gene matches: 7. CDR3 DNA: TGTGCCAGCAGCGTGGCCCCAGGGGGAGATACGCAGTATTTT. The encoded protein is CASSVAPGGDTQYF.

This clonotype was detected only a few times. The chain is built from TRBV3-1 and TRBJ2-2, with D perhaps matching TRBD2 (6 bases). The V gene's germline CDR1 is LGHDT and CDR2 YNNKEL (reference sequence). The CDR3 extends over 14 amino acids. V shed 1 base and J shed 9 bases, with 12 bases lying between them. CDR3 sequence reads: CASSQAGGWWELFF. The CDR3 nucleotides are TGTGCCAGCAGCCAAGCCGGGGGTTGGTGGGAGCTGTTTTTT.